One T cell receptor (beta chain) is described in this entry. The antigen is undetermined. Germline V gene data show CDR1 as LGHNT and CDR2 as FRNRAP. The CDR3 runs to 13 residues. The V gene lost 0 bases and the J gene lost 10 bases, with 9 bases spanning the gap. This entry belongs to a study of beta chain features in type 1 diabetes. Overall study context: Over all samples combined, some 110 million sorted cells were examined. Whole-study results and caveats: TCRB CDR3s were moderately but significantly shorter in Type 1 diabetes patients in all four CD4+ subsets. The study found fewer insertions and more deletions at VDJ junctions in type 1 diabetes patients.

It was via CD45RO/CCR7/CD25/CD127/CD95/CD27 that CD4+ naive, central memory, regulatory and stem cell-like memory cells were sorted. Isolated RNA was reverse transcribed in full, so expressed TCRB transcripts were sequenced. The table came from immunoSEQ multiplex PCR; TCRdb's copy has only in-frame clones and leaves some out. The table records about 150,000 clones, about 10% of them present only once. V gene TRBV12-5 combines with J gene TRBJ2-2, with D tentatively TRBD2 (5 bases). This clonotype was obtained from a woman younger than 45 with type 1 diabetes. The sequencing input was central memory CD4+ T cells from blood. For the CDR3, the DNA is TGTGCTAGTGGTTTGGTACCGGAGGAGGAGCTGTTTTTT. This encodes CASGLVPEEELFF. Full variable domain (outside the CDR3, taken from reference TRBV12-5 and TRBJ2-2): DARVTQTPRHKVTEMGQEVTMRCQPILGHNTVFWYRQTMMQGLELLAYFRNRAPLDDSGMPKDRFSAEMPDATLATLKIQPSEPRDSAVYFCASGLVPEEELFFGEGSRLTVL.